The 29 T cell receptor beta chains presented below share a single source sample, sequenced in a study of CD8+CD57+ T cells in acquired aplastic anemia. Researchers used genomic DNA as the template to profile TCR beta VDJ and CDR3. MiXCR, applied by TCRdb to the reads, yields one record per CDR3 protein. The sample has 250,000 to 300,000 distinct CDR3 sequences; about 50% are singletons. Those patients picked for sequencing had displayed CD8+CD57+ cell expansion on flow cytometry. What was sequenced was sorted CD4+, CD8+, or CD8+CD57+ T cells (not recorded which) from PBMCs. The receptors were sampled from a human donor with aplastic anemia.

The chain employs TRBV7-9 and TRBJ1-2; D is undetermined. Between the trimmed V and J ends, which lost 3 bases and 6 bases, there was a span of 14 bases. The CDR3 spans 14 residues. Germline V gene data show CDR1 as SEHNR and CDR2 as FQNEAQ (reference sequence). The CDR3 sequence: CASSFVPGNDGYTF. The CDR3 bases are TGTGCCAGCAGCTTCGTACCGGGTAATGATGGCTACACCTTC.

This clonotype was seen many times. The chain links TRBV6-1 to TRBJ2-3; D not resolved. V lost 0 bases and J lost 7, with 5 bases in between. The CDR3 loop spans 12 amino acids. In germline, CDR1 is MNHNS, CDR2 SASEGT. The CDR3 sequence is CASSEAPNTQYF. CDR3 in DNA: TGTGCCAGCAGTGAAGCCCCCAATACGCAGTATTTT.

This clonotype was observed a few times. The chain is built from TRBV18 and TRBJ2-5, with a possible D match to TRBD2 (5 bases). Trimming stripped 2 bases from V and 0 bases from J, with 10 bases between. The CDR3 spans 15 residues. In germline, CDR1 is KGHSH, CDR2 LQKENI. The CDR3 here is CASSPIPGDQETQYF. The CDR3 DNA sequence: TGTGCCAGCTCACCAATTCCCGGGGACCAAGAGACCCAGTACTTC.

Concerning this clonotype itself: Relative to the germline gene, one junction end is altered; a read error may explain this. Here the CDR3 reads CASGQIQGVGGNTF. The CDR3 DNA reads TGTGCCAGCGGCCAGATACAGGGGGTTGGTGGCAACACCTTC. V usage is TRBV14 and J usage is TRBJ1-2; 8 bases are shared with TRBD1. Germline values: CDR1 SGHDN, CDR2 FVKESK. The length of the CDR3 is 14 residues.

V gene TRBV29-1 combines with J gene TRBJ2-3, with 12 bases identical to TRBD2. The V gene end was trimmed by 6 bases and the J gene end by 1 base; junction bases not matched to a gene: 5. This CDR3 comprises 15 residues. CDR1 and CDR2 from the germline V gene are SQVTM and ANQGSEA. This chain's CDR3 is CSVQRTSGGTDTQYF. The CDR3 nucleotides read TGCAGCGTACAGAGGACTAGCGGGGGCACAGATACGCAGTATTTT.

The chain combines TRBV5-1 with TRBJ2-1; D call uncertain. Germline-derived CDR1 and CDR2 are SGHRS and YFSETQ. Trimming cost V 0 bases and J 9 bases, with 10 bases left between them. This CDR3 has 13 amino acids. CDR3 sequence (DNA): TGCGCCAGCAGCTTGGACTATTTGGCTGAGCAGTTCTTC. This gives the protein CASSLDYLAEQFF.

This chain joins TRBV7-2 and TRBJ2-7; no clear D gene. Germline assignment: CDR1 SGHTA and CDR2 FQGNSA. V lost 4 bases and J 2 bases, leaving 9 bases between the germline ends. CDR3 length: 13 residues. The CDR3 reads CASSSEPAYEQYF. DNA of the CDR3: TGTGCCAGCAGCTCCGAGCCAGCCTACGAGCAGTACTTC.

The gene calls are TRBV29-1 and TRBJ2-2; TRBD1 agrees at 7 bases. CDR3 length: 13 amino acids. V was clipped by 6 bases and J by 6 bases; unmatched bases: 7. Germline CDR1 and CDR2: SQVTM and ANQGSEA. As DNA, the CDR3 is TGCAGCGTGGAACAGGGGAATGCCGGGGAGCTGTTTTTT. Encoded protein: CSVEQGNAGELFF.

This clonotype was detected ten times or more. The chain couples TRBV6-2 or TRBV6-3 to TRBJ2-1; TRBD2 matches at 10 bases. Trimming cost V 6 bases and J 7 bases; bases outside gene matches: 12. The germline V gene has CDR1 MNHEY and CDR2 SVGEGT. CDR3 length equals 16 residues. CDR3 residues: CASRMESLAGVNEQFF. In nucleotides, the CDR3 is TGTGCCAGCAGGATGGAGTCCCTAGCGGGAGTGAATGAGCAGTTCTTC.

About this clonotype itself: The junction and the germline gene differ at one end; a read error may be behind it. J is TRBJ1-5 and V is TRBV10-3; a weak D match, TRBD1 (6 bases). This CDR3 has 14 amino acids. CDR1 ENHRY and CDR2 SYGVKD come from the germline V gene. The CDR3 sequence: CATRGDTSNQPRHF. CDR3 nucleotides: TGTGCCACCAGGGGAGATACTAGCAATCAGCCCCGGCATTTC.

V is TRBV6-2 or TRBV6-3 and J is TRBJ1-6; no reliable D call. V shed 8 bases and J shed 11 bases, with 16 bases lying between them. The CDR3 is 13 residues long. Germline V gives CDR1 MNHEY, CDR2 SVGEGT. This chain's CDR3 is CASVERPGTPLHF. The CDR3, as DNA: TGTGCCAGCGTCGAGAGGCCTGGGACACCCCTCCACTTT.

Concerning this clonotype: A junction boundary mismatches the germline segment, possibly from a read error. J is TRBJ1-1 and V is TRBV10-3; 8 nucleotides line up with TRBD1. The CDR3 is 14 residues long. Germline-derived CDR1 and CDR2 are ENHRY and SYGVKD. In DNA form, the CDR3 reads TGTACCATCAGCGCGGGGACAGGGAACACTGAAGCTTTCTTT. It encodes CTISAGTGNTEAFF.

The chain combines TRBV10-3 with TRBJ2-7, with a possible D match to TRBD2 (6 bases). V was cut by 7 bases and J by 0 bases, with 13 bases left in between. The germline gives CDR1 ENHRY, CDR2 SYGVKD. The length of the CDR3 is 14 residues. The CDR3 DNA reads TGTGCCATCACCGCCGGGACTCGCTCCTACGAGCAGTACTTC. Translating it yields CAITAGTRSYEQYF.

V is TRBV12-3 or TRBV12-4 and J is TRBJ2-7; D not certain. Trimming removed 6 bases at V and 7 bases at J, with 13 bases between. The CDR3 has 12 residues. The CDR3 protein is CASSPRLLEQYF. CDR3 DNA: TGTGCCAGCAGCCCCCGCCTTCTGGAGCAGTACTTC.

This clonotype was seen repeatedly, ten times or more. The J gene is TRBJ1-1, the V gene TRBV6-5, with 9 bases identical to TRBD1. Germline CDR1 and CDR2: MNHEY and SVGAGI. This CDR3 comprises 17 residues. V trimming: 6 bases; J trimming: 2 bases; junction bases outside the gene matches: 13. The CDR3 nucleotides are TGTGCCAGCAGACGGGACAGGGTGAATGCTGTAAACACTGAAGCTTTCTTT. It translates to CASRRDRVNAVNTEAFF.

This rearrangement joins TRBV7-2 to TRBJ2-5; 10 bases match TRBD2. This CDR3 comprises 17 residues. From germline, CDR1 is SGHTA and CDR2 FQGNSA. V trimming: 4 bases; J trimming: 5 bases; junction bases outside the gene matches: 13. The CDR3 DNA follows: TGTGCCAGCAGCTCCCGGGGCCCAGCGGGAGGGTTGGAGACCCAGTACTTC. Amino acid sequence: CASSSRGPAGGLETQYF.

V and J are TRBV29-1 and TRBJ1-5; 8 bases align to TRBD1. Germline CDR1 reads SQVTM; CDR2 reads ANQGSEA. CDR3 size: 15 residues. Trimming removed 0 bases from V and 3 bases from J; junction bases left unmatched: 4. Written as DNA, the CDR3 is TGCAGCGTTGAAGATGGGACAGGCCCCAATCAGCCCCAGCATTTT. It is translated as CSVEDGTGPNQPQHF.

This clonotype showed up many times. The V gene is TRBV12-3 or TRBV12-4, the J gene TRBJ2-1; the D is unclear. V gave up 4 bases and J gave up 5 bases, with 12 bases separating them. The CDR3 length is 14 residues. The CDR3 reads CASSSRPVNNEQFF. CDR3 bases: TGTGCCAGCAGTTCTAGACCAGTAAACAATGAGCAGTTCTTC.

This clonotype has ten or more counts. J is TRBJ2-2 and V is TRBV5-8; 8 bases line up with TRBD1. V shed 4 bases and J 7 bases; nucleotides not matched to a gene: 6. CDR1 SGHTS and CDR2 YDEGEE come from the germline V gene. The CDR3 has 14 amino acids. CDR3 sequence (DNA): TGTGCCAGCAGCCGACCGGGACAGGTCGGGGAGCTGTTTTTT. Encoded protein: CASSRPGQVGELFF.

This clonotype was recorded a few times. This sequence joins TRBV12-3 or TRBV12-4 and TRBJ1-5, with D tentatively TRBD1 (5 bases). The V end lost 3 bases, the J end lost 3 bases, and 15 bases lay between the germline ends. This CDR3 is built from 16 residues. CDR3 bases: TGTGCCAGCAGTTTCTTCGGGGCGCGAAACAATCAGCCCCAGCATTTT. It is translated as CASSFFGARNNQPQHF.

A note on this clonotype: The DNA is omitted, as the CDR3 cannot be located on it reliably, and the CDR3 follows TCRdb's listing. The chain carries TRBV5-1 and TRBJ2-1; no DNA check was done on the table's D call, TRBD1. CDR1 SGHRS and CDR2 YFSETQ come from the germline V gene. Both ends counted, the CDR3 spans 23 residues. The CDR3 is CASSLVTGEGGYTFGSGTDEQFF.

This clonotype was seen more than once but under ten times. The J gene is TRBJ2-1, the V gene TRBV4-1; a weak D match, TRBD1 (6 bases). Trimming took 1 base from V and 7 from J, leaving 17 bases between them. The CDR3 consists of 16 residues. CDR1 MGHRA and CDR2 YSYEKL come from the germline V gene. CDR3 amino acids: CASSQGFGGARNEQFF. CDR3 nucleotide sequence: TGCGCCAGCAGCCAAGGCTTTGGGGGCGCAAGGAATGAGCAGTTCTTC.

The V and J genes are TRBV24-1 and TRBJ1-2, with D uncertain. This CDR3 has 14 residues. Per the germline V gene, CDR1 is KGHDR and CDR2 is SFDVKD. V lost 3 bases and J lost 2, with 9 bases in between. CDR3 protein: CATSDAPGNYGYTF. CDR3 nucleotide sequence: TGTGCCACCAGTGATGCCCCGGGGAACTATGGCTACACCTTC.

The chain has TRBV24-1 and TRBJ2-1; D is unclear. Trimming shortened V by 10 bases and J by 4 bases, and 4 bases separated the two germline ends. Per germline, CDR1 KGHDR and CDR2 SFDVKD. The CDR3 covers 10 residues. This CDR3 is CATAYNEQFF. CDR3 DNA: TGTGCCACAGCGTACAATGAGCAGTTCTTC.

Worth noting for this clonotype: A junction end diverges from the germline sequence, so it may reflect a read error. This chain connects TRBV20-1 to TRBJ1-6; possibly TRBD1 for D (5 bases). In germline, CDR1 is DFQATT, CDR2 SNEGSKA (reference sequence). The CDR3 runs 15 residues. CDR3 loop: CSARRQSPYNSPLHF. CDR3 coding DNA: TGCAGTGCTAGGCGACAGAGCCCCTATAATTCACCCCTCCACTTC.

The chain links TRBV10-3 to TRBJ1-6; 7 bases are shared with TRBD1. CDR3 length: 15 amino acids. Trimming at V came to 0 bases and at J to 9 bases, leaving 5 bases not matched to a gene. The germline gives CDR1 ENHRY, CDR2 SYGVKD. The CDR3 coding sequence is TGTGCCATCAGTGAGTCGTCCAGGGGGGTTTCACCCCTCCACTTT. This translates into CAISESSRGVSPLHF.

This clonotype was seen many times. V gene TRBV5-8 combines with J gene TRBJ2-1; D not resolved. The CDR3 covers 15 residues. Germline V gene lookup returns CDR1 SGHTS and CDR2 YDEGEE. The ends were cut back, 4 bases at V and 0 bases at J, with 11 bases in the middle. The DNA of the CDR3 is TGTGCCAGCAGCCCGGCGGAAAGCTCCTACAATGAGCAGTTCTTC. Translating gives CASSPAESSYNEQFF.

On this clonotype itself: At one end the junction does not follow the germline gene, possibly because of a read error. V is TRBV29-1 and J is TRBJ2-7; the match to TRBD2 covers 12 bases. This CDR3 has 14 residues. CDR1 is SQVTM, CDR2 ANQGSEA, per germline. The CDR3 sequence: CSVEGLAGSYEQYF. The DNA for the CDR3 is TGCAGCGTCGAAGGACTAGCGGGATCCTACGAGCAGTACTTC.

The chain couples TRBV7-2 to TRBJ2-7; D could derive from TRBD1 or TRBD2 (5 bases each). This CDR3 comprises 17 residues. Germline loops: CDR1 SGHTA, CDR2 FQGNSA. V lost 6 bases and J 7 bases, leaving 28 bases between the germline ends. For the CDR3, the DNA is TGTGCCAGCAGAAACCCCCTTAACCGGGGCCGGCTGGGTGAGCAGTACTTC. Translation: CASRNPLNRGRLGEQYF.